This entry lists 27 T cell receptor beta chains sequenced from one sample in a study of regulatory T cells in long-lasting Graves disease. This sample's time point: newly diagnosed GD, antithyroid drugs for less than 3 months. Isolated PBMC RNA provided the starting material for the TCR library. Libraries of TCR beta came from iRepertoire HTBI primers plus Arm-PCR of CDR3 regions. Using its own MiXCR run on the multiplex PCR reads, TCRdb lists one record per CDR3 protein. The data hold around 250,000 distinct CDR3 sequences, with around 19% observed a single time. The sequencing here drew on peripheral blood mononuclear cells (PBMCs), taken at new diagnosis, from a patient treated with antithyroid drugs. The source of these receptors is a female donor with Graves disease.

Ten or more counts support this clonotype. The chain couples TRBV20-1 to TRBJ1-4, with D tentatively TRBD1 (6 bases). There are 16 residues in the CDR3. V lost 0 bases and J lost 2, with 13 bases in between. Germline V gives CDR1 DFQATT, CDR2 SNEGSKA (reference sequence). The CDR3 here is CSARDIQGPTNEKLFF. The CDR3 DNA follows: TGCAGTGCTAGAGATATCCAGGGGCCGACTAATGAAAAACTGTTTTTT.

CDR3 residues: CASSKGLAANNEQFF. DNA of the CDR3: TGTGCCAGTAGTAAAGGACTAGCGGCCAACAATGAGCAGTTCTTC. The chain joins TRBV19 to TRBJ2-1; TRBD2 matches at 10 bases. J gave up 5 bases and V 4 bases, and 5 bases lay outside the gene matches. CDR1 LNHDA and CDR2 SQIVND come from the germline V gene (reference sequence). CDR3 length equals 15 residues.

CDR3 sequence reads: CSASRGGTYEQYF. The CDR3 DNA follows: TGCAGCGCCTCCAGGGGTGGGACCTACGAGCAGTACTTC. This chain uses TRBV20-1 with TRBJ2-7; TRBD1 might be the D (6 bases). The CDR3 is 13 residues long. CDR1 and CDR2 (germline): DFQATT, SNEGSKA (reference sequence).

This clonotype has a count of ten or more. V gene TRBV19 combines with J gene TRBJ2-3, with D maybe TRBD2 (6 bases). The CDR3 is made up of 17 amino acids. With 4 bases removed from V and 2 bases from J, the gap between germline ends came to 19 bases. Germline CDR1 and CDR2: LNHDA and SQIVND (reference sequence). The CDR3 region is CASSSRSGRWPTDTQYF. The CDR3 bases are TGTGCCAGTAGTAGTCGCAGCGGGCGGTGGCCCACAGATACGCAGTATTTT.

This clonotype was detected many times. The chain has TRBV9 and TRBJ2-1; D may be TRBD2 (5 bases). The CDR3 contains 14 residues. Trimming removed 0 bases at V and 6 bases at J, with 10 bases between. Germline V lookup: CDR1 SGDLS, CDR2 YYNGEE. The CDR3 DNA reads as TGTGCCAGCAGCGTAGGACGAGGGCCCAATGAGCAGTTCTTC. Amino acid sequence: CASSVGRGPNEQFF. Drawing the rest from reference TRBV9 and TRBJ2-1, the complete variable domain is DSGVTQTPKHLITATGQRVTLRCSPRSGDLSVYWYQQSLDQGLQFLIQYYNGEERAKGNILERFSAQQFPDLHSELNLSSLELGDSALYFCASSVGRGPNEQFFGPGTRLTVL.

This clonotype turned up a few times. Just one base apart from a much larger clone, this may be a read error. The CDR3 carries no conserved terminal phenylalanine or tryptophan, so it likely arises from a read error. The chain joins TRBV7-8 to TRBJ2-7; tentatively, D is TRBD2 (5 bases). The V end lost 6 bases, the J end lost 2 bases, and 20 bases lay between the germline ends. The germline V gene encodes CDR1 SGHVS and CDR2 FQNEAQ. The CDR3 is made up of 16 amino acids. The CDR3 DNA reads TGTGCCAGCAGTCCCGGGGTCCGACGAGCTACCTACGAGCAGTACTCC. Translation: CASSPGVRRATYEQYS.

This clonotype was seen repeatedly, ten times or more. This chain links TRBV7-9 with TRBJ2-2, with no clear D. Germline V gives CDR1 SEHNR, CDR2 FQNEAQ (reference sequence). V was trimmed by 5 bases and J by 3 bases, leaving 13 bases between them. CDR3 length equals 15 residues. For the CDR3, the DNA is TGTGCCAGCAGCCGGGCCGGATCTTACACCGGGGAGCTGTTTTTT. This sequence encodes CASSRAGSYTGELFF.

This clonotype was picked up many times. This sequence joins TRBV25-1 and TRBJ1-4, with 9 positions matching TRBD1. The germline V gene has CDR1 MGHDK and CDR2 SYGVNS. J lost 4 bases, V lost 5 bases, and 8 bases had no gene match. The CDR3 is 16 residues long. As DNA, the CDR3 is TGTGCCAGCAGTCTCGAACAGGGGGCGGGTAATGAAAAACTGTTTTTT. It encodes CASSLEQGAGNEKLFF.

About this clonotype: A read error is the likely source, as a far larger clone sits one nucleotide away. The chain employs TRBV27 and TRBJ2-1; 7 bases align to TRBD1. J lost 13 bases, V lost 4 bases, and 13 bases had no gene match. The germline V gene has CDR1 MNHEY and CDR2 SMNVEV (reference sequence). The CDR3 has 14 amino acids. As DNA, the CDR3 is TGTGCCAGCAGTTCCCTCGGGACAGAGGAGACCCAGTTCTTC. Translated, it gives CASSSLGTEETQFF.

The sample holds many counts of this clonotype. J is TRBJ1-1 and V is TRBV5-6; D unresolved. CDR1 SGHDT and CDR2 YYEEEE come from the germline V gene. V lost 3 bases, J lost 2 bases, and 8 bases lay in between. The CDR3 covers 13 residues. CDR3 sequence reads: CASSYSINTEAFF. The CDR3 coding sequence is TGTGCCAGCAGCTACAGCATTAACACTGAAGCTTTCTTT.

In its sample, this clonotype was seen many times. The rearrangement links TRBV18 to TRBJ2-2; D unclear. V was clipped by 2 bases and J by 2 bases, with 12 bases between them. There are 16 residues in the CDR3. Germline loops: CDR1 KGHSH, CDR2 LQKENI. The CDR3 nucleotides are TGTGCCAGCTCACCAGGGGTCCCTCGAAACACCGGGGAGCTGTTTTTT. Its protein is CASSPGVPRNTGELFF.

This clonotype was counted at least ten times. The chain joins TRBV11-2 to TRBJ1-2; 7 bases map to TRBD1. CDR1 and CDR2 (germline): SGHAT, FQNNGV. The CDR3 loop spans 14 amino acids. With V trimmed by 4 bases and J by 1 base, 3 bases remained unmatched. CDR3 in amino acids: CASSSDRNNYGYTF. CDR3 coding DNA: TGTGCCAGCAGCTCGGACAGGAATAACTATGGCTACACCTTC.

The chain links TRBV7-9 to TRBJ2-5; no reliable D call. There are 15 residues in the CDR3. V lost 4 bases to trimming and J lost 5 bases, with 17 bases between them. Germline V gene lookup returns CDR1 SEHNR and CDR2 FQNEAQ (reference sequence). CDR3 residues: CASSSPDSAVETQYF. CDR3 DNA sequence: TGTGCCAGCAGCTCCCCCGACTCGGCAGTTGAGACCCAGTACTTC.

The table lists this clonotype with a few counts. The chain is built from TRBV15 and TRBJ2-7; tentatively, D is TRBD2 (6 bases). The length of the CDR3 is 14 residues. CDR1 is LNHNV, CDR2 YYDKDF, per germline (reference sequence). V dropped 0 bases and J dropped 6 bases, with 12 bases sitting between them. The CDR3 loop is CATSRDLGGSEQYF. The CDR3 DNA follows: TGTGCCACCAGCAGAGATCTGGGGGGATCCGAGCAGTACTTC.

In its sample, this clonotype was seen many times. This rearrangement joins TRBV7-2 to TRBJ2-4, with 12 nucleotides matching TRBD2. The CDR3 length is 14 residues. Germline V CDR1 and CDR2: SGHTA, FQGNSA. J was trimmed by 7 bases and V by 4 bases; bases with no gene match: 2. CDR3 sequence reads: CASSSGTSGNIQYF. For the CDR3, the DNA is TGTGCCAGCAGCTCGGGGACTAGCGGGAACATTCAGTACTTC.

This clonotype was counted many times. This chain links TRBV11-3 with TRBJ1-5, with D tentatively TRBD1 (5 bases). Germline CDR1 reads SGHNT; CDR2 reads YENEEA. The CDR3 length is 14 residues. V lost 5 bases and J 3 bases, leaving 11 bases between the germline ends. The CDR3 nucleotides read TGTGCCAGCAGCCCGGGACGGAACAATCAGCCCCAGCATTTT. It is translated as CASSPGRNNQPQHF.

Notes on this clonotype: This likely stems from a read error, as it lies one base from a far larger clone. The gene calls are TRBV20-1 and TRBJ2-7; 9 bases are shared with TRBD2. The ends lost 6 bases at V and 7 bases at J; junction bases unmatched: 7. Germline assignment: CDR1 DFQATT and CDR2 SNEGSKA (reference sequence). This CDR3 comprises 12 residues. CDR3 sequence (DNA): TGCAGTGCCGTTCCTAGCGGGAATGAGCAGTACTTC. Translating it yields CSAVPSGNEQYF.

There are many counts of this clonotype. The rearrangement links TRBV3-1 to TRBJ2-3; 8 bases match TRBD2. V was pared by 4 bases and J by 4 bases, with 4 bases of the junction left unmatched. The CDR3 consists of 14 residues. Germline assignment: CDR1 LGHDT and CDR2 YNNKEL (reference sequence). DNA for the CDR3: TGTGCCAGCAGCCCGGGACTAGACCCAGATACGCAGTATTTT. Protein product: CASSPGLDPDTQYF.

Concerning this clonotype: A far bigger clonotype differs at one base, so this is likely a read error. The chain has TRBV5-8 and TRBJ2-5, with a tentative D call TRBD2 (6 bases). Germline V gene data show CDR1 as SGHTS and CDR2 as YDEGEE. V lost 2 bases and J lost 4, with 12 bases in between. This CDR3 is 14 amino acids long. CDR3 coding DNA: TGTGCCAGCAGCTTTGGACTAACGGGAGAGACCCAGTACTTC. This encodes CASSFGLTGETQYF. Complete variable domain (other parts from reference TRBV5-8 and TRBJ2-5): EAGVTQSPTHLIKTRGQQATLRCSPISGHTSVYWYQQALGLGLQFLLWYDEGEERNRGNFPPRFSGRQFPNYSSELNVNALELEDSALYLCASSFGLTGETQYFGPGTRLLVL.

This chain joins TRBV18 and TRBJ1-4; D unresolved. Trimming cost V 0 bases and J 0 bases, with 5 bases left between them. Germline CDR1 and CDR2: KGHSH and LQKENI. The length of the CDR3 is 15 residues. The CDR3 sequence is CASSPPTATNEKLFF. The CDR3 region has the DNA TGTGCCAGCTCACCACCGACGGCAACTAATGAAAAACTGTTTTTT.

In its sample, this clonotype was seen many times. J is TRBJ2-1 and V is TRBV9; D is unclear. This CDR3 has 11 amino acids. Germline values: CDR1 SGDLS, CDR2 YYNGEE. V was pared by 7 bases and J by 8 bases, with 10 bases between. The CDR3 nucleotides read TGTGCCAGCGCAAGCCGGGATGAGCAGTTCTTC. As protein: CASASRDEQFF.

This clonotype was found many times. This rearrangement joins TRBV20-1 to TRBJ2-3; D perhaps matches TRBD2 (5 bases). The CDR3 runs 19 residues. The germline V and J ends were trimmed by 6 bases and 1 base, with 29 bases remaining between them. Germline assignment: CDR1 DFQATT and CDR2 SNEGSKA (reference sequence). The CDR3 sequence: CSALLLRRVGGLRTDTQYF. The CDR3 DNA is TGCAGTGCCCTTCTTCTACGGAGAGTCGGCGGGCTGCGCACAGATACGCAGTATTTT.

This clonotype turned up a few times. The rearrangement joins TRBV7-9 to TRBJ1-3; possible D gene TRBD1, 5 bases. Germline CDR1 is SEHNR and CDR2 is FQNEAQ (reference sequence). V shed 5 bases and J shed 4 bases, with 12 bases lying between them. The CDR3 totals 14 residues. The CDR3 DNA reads TGTGCCAGCAGCCCCCACGGGGCCGGAAACACCATATATTTT. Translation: CASSPHGAGNTIYF.

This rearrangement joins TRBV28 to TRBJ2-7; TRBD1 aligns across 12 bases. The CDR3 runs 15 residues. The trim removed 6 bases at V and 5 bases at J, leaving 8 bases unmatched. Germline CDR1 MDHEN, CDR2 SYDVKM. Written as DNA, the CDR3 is TGTGCCAGCAGGGTTGCGGGACAGGGGGCGGACGAGCAGTACTTC. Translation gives CASRVAGQGADEQYF.

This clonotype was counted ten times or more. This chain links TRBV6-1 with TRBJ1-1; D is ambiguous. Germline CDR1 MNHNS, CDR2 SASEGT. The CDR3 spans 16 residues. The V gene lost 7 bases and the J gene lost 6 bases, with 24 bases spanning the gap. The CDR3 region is CASIPPGSSIGAEAFF. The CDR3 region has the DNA TGTGCCAGCATACCCCCGGGCAGCTCAATCGGCGCTGAAGCTTTCTTT.

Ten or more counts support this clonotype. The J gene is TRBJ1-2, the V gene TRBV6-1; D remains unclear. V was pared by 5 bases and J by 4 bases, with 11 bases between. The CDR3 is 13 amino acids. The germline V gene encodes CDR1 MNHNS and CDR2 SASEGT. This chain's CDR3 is CASSLSLGYGYTF. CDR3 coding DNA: TGTGCCAGCAGTCTTTCTCTTGGCTATGGCTACACCTTC.

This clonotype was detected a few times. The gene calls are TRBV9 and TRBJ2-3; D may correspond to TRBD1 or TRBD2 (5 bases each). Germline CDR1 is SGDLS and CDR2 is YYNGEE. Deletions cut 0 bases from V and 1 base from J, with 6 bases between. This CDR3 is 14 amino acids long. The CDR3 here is CASSVVGGTDTQYF. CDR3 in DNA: TGTGCCAGCAGCGTAGTGGGGGGCACAGATACGCAGTATTTT.